Presented here are 20 T cell receptor beta chains from one specimen sequenced in a study of cytomegalovirus exposure and HLA in healthy donors (dated by TCRdb to about 2017). Library method: the immunoSEQ multiplex PCR assay. For the multiplex PCR, a mixture combining 60 forward primers for TCR Vbeta segments and 13 reverse primers for TCR Jbeta segments was used. Not all clones reach the TCRdb copy of this immuneACCESS table, which keeps in-frame sequences only. Checked studies attribute under half of the gap to unresolved V genes and leave the rest unexplained. This sample holds about 120,000 clones; about 73% were observed only once. The ten most abundant clones make up around 3% of the sample. Sequenced material: PBMCs. These receptors were collected from a woman aged 25 to 45 in good health and CMV-seropositive.

The chain employs TRBV5-1 and TRBJ1-2, with a tentative D call TRBD1 (5 bases). V shed 5 bases and J shed 3 bases, with 23 bases lying between them. The CDR3 contains 17 residues. Per the germline V gene, CDR1 is SGHRS and CDR2 is YFSETQ. CDR3 loop: CASRGALRLQEHYGYTF. As DNA, the CDR3 is TGCGCCAGCAGAGGGGCTCTCAGACTCCAAGAACACTATGGCTACACCTTC.

The chain carries TRBV13 and TRBJ1-1; D might be TRBD1 (5 bases). The germline gives CDR1 PRHDT, CDR2 FYEKMQ (reference sequence). The CDR3 is 11 amino acids. Trimming left V 5 bases short and J 7 bases short, with 8 bases between. CDR3 sequence (DNA): TGTGCCAGCAGCCGCAGGGTTGAAGCTTTCTTT. Its protein is CASSRRVEAFF.

The chain has TRBV2 and TRBJ2-1; a weak D match, TRBD1 (6 bases). Trimming stripped 4 bases from V and 2 bases from J, with 12 bases between. The germline V gene encodes CDR1 SNHLY and CDR2 FYNNEI. The CDR3 contains 15 residues. CDR3 bases: TGTGCCAGCAGTGCCCGGGGACACCCCTACAATGAGCAGTTCTTC. It translates to CASSARGHPYNEQFF. The variable domain in full, completed from reference TRBV2 and TRBJ2-1, reads EPEVTQTPSHQVTQMGQEVILRCVPISNHLYFYWYRQILGQKVEFLVSFYNNEISEKSEIFDDQFSVERPDGSNFTLKIRSTKLEDSAMYFCASSARGHPYNEQFFGPGTRLTVL.

This chain connects TRBV7-3 to TRBJ2-3, with 7 bases aligning to TRBD2. This CDR3 region has 15 residues. V lost 5 bases to trimming and J lost 2 bases; unmatched junction nucleotides: 7. The V gene's germline CDR1 is SGHTA and CDR2 FQGTGA. As DNA, the CDR3 is TGTGCCAGCAGCCCGACCGGGGGGTTCACAGATACGCAGTATTTT. Protein: CASSPTGGFTDTQYF.

Turning to this clone: One end of the junction fails to match germline, which may point to a read error. CDR3 protein: CSSSLQGQGAQEQYF. The CDR3 nucleotides are TGTTCCAGCAGCTTACAAGGGCAGGGGGCGCAGGAGCAGTACTTC. The chain employs TRBV7-9 and TRBJ2-7, with 8 bases that match TRBD1. Germline-derived CDR1 and CDR2 are SEHNR and FQNEAQ (reference sequence). The CDR3 loop spans 15 amino acids.

The V and J genes are TRBV6-1 and TRBJ2-7; tentative D call: TRBD1 (5 bases). The germline V gene has CDR1 MNHNS and CDR2 SASEGT. Trimming pared 4 bases from V and 4 bases from J, leaving 11 bases between. This CDR3 spans 13 amino acids. The CDR3 protein is CASSGAGWYEQYF. The CDR3 coding sequence is TGTGCCAGCAGTGGGGCAGGGTGGTACGAGCAGTACTTC.

The chain links TRBV14 to TRBJ1-1; D call uncertain. This CDR3 is built from 13 residues. CDR1 SGHDN and CDR2 FVKESK come from the germline V gene. The V end lost 0 bases, the J end lost 6 bases, and 8 bases lay between the germline ends. CDR3 nucleotide sequence: TGTGCCAGCAGCCAAGATCTCGGGTCTGAAGCTTTCTTT. It specifies CASSQDLGSEAFF. Using reference TRBV14 and TRBJ1-1 for the parts outside the CDR3, the full variable domain is EAGVTQFPSHSVIEKGQTVTLRCDPISGHDNLYWYRRVMGKEIKFLLHFVKESKQDESGMPNNRFLAERTGGTYSTLKVQPAELEDSGVYFCASSQDLGSEAFFGQGTRLTVV.

V usage is TRBV5-1 and J usage is TRBJ1-6, with 9 bases matching TRBD1. CDR1 and CDR2 from the germline V gene are SGHRS and YFSETQ. V lost 0 bases and J lost 10; bases outside the gene matches: 8. This CDR3 has 16 residues. In DNA form, the CDR3 reads TGCGCCAGCAGCTTGGCCTCGGGACAGGGAGGCTCACCCCTCCACTTT. Its translation is CASSLASGQGGSPLHF.

J is TRBJ2-7 and V is TRBV29-1; 8 bases fit TRBD2. Germline CDR1 SQVTM, CDR2 ANQGSEA. Losses at the gene ends were 3 bases for V and 0 bases for J; bases not matched to a gene: 7. CDR3 length equals 15 residues. CDR3 amino acids: CSVEERGINSYEQYF. DNA of the CDR3: TGCAGCGTTGAGGAGCGGGGGATCAACTCCTACGAGCAGTACTTC.

This chain uses TRBV9 with TRBJ2-3; TRBD2 matches 12 bases. With V trimmed by 3 bases and J by 5 bases, 10 bases remained unmatched. Germline V gene data show CDR1 as SGDLS and CDR2 as YYNGEE. The CDR3 has 17 residues. The DNA of the CDR3 is TGTGCCAGCAGCGCCCAGGGGGCTAGCGGGGGGGTAGATACGCAGTATTTT. Translated, it gives CASSAQGASGGVDTQYF. Full variable domain (missing parts from reference TRBV9 and TRBJ2-3): DSGVTQTPKHLITATGQRVTLRCSPRSGDLSVYWYQQSLDQGLQFLIQYYNGEERAKGNILERFSAQQFPDLHSELNLSSLELGDSALYFCASSAQGASGGVDTQYFGPGTRLTVL.

The chain couples TRBV30 to TRBJ2-3; D ambiguous. V was clipped by 5 bases and J by 2 bases, with 8 bases between them. Germline-derived CDR1 and CDR2 are GTSNPN and SVGIG (reference sequence). The CDR3 runs to 12 residues. The DNA of the CDR3 is TGTGCCTGGGCCGGTTCCACAGATACGCAGTATTTT. It yields the protein CAWAGSTDTQYF. The variable domain in full, completed from reference TRBV30 and TRBJ2-3, reads SQTIHQWPATLVQPVGSPLSLECTVEGTSNPNLYWYRQAAGRGLQLLFYSVGIGQISSEVPQNLSASRPQDRQFILSSKKLLLSDSGFYLCAWAGSTDTQYFGPGTRLTVL.

This clone has a handful of counts. The chain carries TRBV6-1 and TRBJ1-5; TRBD1 might be the D (5 bases). Trimming removed 2 bases at V and 7 bases at J, with 12 bases between. Germline CDR1 and CDR2: MNHNS and SASEGT. The length of the CDR3 is 14 residues. The CDR3 DNA reads TGTGCCAGCAGTGAAAACCGGGGGAACCAGCCCCAGCATTTT. Its translation is CASSENRGNQPQHF.

The V call is TRBV7-2, the J call TRBJ1-5, with unresolved D. The germline V gene has CDR1 SGHTA and CDR2 FQGNSA. CDR3 length: 12 residues. Trimming removed 1 base at V and 6 bases at J, with 4 bases between. In nucleotides, the CDR3 is TGTGCCAGCAGCTTAGATCGTCAGCCCCAGCATTTT. Translation: CASSLDRQPQHF.

The chain has TRBV6-6 and TRBJ2-1; the D gene is possibly TRBD1 (6 bases). The CDR3 totals 14 residues. With 10 bases removed from V and 3 bases from J, the gap between germline ends came to 16 bases. Germline values: CDR1 MNHNY, CDR2 SVGAGI (reference sequence). CDR3 nucleotide sequence: TGTGCCACTTGCCGGGACAAGATCTACAATGAGCAGTTCTTC. Translation gives CATCRDKIYNEQFF.

The chain carries TRBV28 and TRBJ2-7, with TRBD1 identical over 10 bases. V dropped 7 bases and J dropped 2; count of bases not matched to a gene: 5. Per the germline V gene, CDR1 is MDHEN and CDR2 is SYDVKM. This CDR3 region has 14 residues. The CDR3 nucleotides read TGTGCCAGCACCCGGACAGGGGGAACCTACGAGCAGTACTTC. Its translation is CASTRTGGTYEQYF.

The chain has TRBV4-3 and TRBJ2-1; 8 nucleotides agree with TRBD2. CDR1 is LGHNA, CDR2 YSLEER, per germline. V shed 0 bases, J shed 13 bases, and the junction held 5 bases outside the gene matches. The CDR3 sequence is 13 residues long. Here the CDR3 reads CASSQDRGGLQFF. The CDR3 DNA sequence: TGCGCCAGCAGCCAAGATCGCGGGGGGCTCCAGTTCTTC.

J is TRBJ1-2 and V is TRBV19; D not certain. Germline CDR1 reads LNHDA; CDR2 reads SQIVND (reference sequence). This CDR3 has 12 amino acids. The ends were cut back, 4 bases at V and 7 bases at J, with 10 bases in the middle. The CDR3 nucleotides read TGTGCCAGTAGTAATTCGGGTTGTGGCTACACCTTC. It translates to CASSNSGCGYTF.

The J gene is TRBJ2-2, the V gene TRBV4-3; a weak D match, TRBD2 (6 bases). Trimming removed 1 base from V and 1 base from J, with 13 bases in between. The CDR3 runs to 17 residues. Germline V CDR1 and CDR2: LGHNA, YSLEER. The CDR3 region is CASSQAFRRGNTGELFF. The CDR3 coding sequence is TGCGCCAGCAGCCAAGCCTTCCGGAGGGGGAACACCGGGGAGCTGTTTTTT.

The chain recombines TRBV2 with TRBJ1-6, with 7 bases matching TRBD1. This CDR3 comprises 16 residues. With 6 bases clipped from V and 9 bases from J, the junction kept 14 bases outside the gene matches. The germline V gene encodes CDR1 SNHLY and CDR2 FYNNEI. The DNA of the CDR3 is TGTGCCAGCAGAGAGGGACAGTTTCCATCTGGTTCACCCCTCCACTTT. Protein sequence: CASREGQFPSGSPLHF.

V gene TRBV5-4 combines with J gene TRBJ1-1; D is undetermined. This CDR3 is 15 amino acids long. Germline V gene data show CDR1 as SGHNT and CDR2 as YYREEE (reference sequence). V lost 2 bases, J lost 0 bases, and 11 bases lay in between. CDR3 sequence: CASSLGRPMNTEAFF. The CDR3 DNA reads as TGTGCCAGCAGCTTAGGCAGGCCCATGAACACTGAAGCTTTCTTT.